The 7 T cell receptor beta chains below were found in one sample sequenced in a study of control samples from healthy donors and cancer patients. Generated by immunoSEQ multiplex PCR, the TCRdb table keeps only in-frame clones and is missing some. Found here are 150,000 to 200,000 clones, about 94% of them singletons; the top ten hold roughly 8.4%. The source material was blood. These receptors all come from a woman in her thirties or forties in good health.

V is TRBV7-8 and J is TRBJ1-1; D might be TRBD1 (6 bases). CDR1 and CDR2 (germline): SGHVS, FQNEAQ. This CDR3 has 13 residues. Trimming removed 5 bases from V and 3 bases from J, with 10 bases in between. CDR3 in amino acids: CASSEQGDTEAFF. The CDR3, as DNA: TGTGCCAGCAGCGAACAGGGCGACACTGAAGCTTTCTTT.

This clone appeared once. This chain joins TRBV4-1 and TRBJ1-6, with unresolved D. Per germline, CDR1 MGHRA and CDR2 YSYEKL. V lost 1 base to trimming and J lost 9 bases, with 13 bases between them. CDR3 length equals 15 residues. CDR3 sequence reads: CASSQVSGASSPLHF. The CDR3, as DNA: TGCGCCAGCAGCCAAGTTTCGGGAGCTAGTTCACCCCTCCACTTT.

This clone occurred once. The sample holds other DNA sequences that translate to the same CDR3. The rearrangement joins TRBV29-1 to TRBJ1-2; 7 nucleotides align to TRBD1. The germline V gene has CDR1 SQVTM and CDR2 ANQGSEA. The CDR3 has 13 residues. Trimming at V came to 4 bases and at J to 0 bases, leaving 2 bases not matched to a gene. CDR3 sequence reads: CSVGQGTNYGYTF. As DNA, the CDR3 is TGCAGCGTTGGACAGGGCACTAACTATGGCTACACCTTC.

This chain joins TRBV10-3 and TRBJ1-2; no clear D. Germline-derived CDR1 and CDR2 are ENHRY and SYGVKD. The CDR3 is made up of 12 amino acids. Deletions cut 2 bases from V and 2 bases from J, with 3 bases between. CDR3 nucleotides: TGTGCCATCAGTGAGATGAACTATGGCTACACCTTC. Protein sequence: CAISEMNYGYTF.

This sequence joins TRBV3-1 (or the pseudogene TRBV3-2) and TRBJ1-2; D is perhaps TRBD1 (5 bases). Per germline, CDR1 LGHDT and CDR2 YNNKEL (reference sequence). Trimming shortened V by 6 bases and J by 11 bases, and 19 bases separated the two germline ends. This CDR3 has 13 amino acids. The CDR3 sequence is CASSPDSGGGYTF. Written as DNA, the CDR3 is TGTGCCAGCAGTCCGGACTCCGGGGGTGGGTACACCTTC.

The rearrangement links TRBV5-6 to TRBJ2-7; D remains unclear. The V and J ends lost 2 bases and 0 bases respectively, with 12 bases between them. This CDR3 has 15 residues. Germline CDR1 is SGHDT and CDR2 is YYEEEE. The chain's CDR3 is CASSFYSTRSYEQYF. CDR3 DNA sequence: TGTGCCAGCAGCTTTTACAGTACCCGCTCCTACGAGCAGTACTTC.

The chain combines TRBV5-6 with TRBJ2-6; D is unclear. V was clipped by 0 bases and J by 0 bases, with 10 bases between them. The CDR3 covers 17 residues. Germline V lookup: CDR1 SGHDT, CDR2 YYEEEE. Here the CDR3 DNA reads TGTGCCAGCAGCTTGGCCAGGTGGAGCTCTGGGGCCAACGTCCTGACTTTC. It specifies CASSLARWSSGANVLTF.